A single sample is the source of the 26 T cell receptor beta chains below, sequenced in a study of T cell repertoires in cytomegalovirus infection. These receptors have no known antigen. TCRdb itself ran the reads through MiXCR, one entry per CDR3 protein. Counted here are around 200,000 distinct CDR3 sequences, 35% to 45% occurring once; the ten biggest clones make up around 60%. This sample comprised CD8+ T cells from cultured PBMCs, obtained from culture after CMV antigen stimulation. These receptor sequences come from a human donor in good health (CMV status not recorded). Some clones in this sample may be carry-over from other donors' samples.

This clonotype was picked up a small number of times. The chain carries TRBV7-2 and TRBJ2-1; 10 positions agree with TRBD2. The CDR3 loop spans 15 amino acids. Germline loops: CDR1 SGHTA, CDR2 FQGNSA. V lost 5 bases to trimming and J lost 3 bases; unmatched junction nucleotides: 4. The CDR3 protein is CASSRSGGGYNEQFF. CDR3 DNA: TGTGCCAGCAGCCGCAGCGGGGGGGGCTACAATGAGCAGTTCTTC. The complete variable domain, with remaining parts taken from reference TRBV7-2 and TRBJ2-1, reads GAGVSQSPSNKVTEKGKDVELRCDPISGHTALYWYRQSLGQGLEFLIYFQGNSAPDKSGLPSDRFSAERTGGSVSTLTIQRTQQEDSAVYLCASSRSGGGYNEQFFGPGTRLTVL.

This clonotype was seen only a few times. The rearrangement joins TRBV19 to TRBJ2-7; 8 bases map to TRBD1. The junction had 8 bases not matched to a gene; V was cut back by 5 bases and J by 2 bases. The CDR3 has 15 residues. CDR1 is LNHDA, CDR2 SQIVND, per germline (reference sequence). The CDR3 bases are TGTGCCAGTAGTGCGGGACAGGCTACAACCTACGAGCAGTACTTC. This sequence encodes CASSAGQATTYEQYF.

This clonotype was observed a handful of times. CDR3 in amino acids: CASSWSSGGTDTQYF. DNA for the CDR3: TGTGCCAGCAGTTGGTCTAGCGGGGGCACAGATACGCAGTATTTT. The chain carries TRBV6-5 and TRBJ2-3, with 9 bases aligning to TRBD2. The germline V gene has CDR1 MNHEY and CDR2 SVGAGI. The CDR3 covers 15 residues. Trimming removed 4 bases from V and 1 base from J; junction bases left unmatched: 3.

V and J are TRBV29-1 and TRBJ2-5; 10 bases map to TRBD2. This CDR3 spans 17 amino acids. Germline trimming cut 5 bases from V and 0 bases from J; bases unmatched to any gene: 12. Germline CDR1 reads SQVTM; CDR2 reads ANQGSEA. Here the CDR3 DNA reads TGCAGCGTTCTTCTAGCGGGAGAGACCTCGTACCAAGAGACCCAGTACTTC. Translation: CSVLLAGETSYQETQYF.

The chain carries TRBV20-1 and TRBJ2-1; 8 bases agree with TRBD2. Looked up from germline, CDR1 is DFQATT and CDR2 is SNEGSKA (reference sequence). This CDR3 has 10 residues. V was clipped by 3 bases and J by 14 bases; unmatched bases: 3. In DNA form, the CDR3 reads TGCAGTGCTAGTGGCGGGGGGAAGTTCTTC. Translation: CSASGGGKFF.

This clonotype was counted only a few times. The CDR3 nucleotides read TGTGCCACCAGCAGAGATCCTGGACTAGCGGGGGATTACGAGCAGTACTTC. Its protein product is CATSRDPGLAGDYEQYF. The rearrangement uses TRBV15 and TRBJ2-7; 13 bases are shared with TRBD2. Trimming removed 0 bases from V and 4 bases from J; junction bases left unmatched: 6. CDR1 is LNHNV and CDR2 is YYDKDF in the germline V gene (reference sequence). The CDR3 is made up of 17 amino acids.

A few counts support this clonotype. The chain combines TRBV2 with TRBJ1-1; no firm D call. The germline CDR1 and CDR2 sequences are SNHLY and FYNNEI. Trimming removed 5 bases from V and 1 base from J, with 20 bases in between. This CDR3 spans 17 amino acids. The CDR3 DNA reads TGTGCCAGCAGTCAAAATGTTTGGGGAGATTGGAACACTGAAGCTTTCTTT. It is translated as CASSQNVWGDWNTEAFF.

The chain carries TRBV7-9 and TRBJ1-2; D call uncertain. Germline V lookup: CDR1 SEHNR, CDR2 FQNEAQ (reference sequence). V was pared by 0 bases and J by 7 bases, with 12 bases between. This CDR3 contains 14 residues. CDR3 sequence: CASSLAAGKGGYTF. CDR3 coding DNA: TGTGCCAGCAGCTTAGCGGCGGGGAAGGGTGGCTACACCTTC.

This clonotype showed up just a few times. The chain has TRBV28 and TRBJ1-1; no firm D call. Between the trimmed V and J ends, which lost 6 bases and 3 bases, there was a span of 14 bases. The CDR3 spans 14 residues. Germline CDR1 reads MDHEN; CDR2 reads SYDVKM. The CDR3 protein is CASRPSSGYTEAFF. As DNA, the CDR3 is TGTGCCAGCAGGCCCTCTTCGGGGTACACTGAAGCTTTCTTT.

The chain links TRBV6-2 or TRBV6-3 to TRBJ2-7; D possibly uses TRBD1 or TRBD2 (6 bases each). This CDR3 has 14 amino acids. The germline V and J ends were trimmed by 0 bases and 5 bases, with 11 bases remaining between them. Per the germline V gene, CDR1 is MNHEY and CDR2 is SVGEGT. The CDR3 is CASSYSGGRDEQYF. DNA for the CDR3: TGTGCCAGCAGTTACTCGGGGGGCCGGGACGAGCAGTACTTC.

The chain is built from TRBV4-1 and TRBJ2-2, with D possibly matching TRBD1 (6 bases). Trimming stripped 8 bases from V and 1 base from J, with 17 bases between. CDR3 length: 16 residues. The V gene's germline CDR1 is MGHRA and CDR2 YSYEKL. The CDR3 protein is CASSGGPSGNTGELFF. CDR3 DNA: TGCGCCAGCTCTGGGGGCCCCTCGGGGAACACCGGGGAGCTGTTTTTT.

The chain combines TRBV7-3 with TRBJ1-2; no reliable D call. Germline assignment: CDR1 SGHTA and CDR2 FQGTGA. V gave up 2 bases and J gave up 11 bases, with 12 bases separating them. This CDR3 is built from 12 residues. CDR3 amino acids: CASSLWTEPYTF. The CDR3, as DNA: TGTGCCAGCAGCTTATGGACGGAGCCTTACACCTTC.

In this sample, this clonotype turned up once. The CDR3 loop is CASSPRAAGNTGELFF. The CDR3 nucleotides are TGTGCCAGCAGCCCCAGGGCGGCAGGGAACACCGGGGAGCTGTTTTTT. The rearrangement joins TRBV6-1 to TRBJ2-2, with TRBD1 as a possible D gene (5 bases). The CDR3 spans 16 residues. V lost 6 bases and J lost 1, with 15 bases in between. Germline CDR1 MNHNS, CDR2 SASEGT.

V and J are TRBV10-3 and TRBJ2-7; a possible D gene is TRBD1 (6 bases). The germline CDR1 and CDR2 sequences are ENHRY and SYGVKD. This CDR3 contains 14 residues. Trimming left V 7 bases short and J 1 base short, with 14 bases between. As DNA, the CDR3 is TGTGCCATCACCGAGGGGGACCCATCCTACGAGCAGTACTTC. Its translation is CAITEGDPSYEQYF.

This clonotype appeared a few times. The J gene is TRBJ2-1, the V gene TRBV29-1, with D hard to call. Trimming took off 6 bases at V and 0 bases at J, with 15 bases between the two ends. Germline V gene sequence: CDR1 SQVTM, CDR2 ANQGSEA. CDR3 length equals 15 residues. CDR3 sequence reads: CSVTDGRSSYNEQFF. In DNA, the CDR3 is TGCAGCGTCACGGATGGTCGAAGCTCCTACAATGAGCAGTTCTTC.

This clonotype was seen a few times. The chain links TRBV2 to TRBJ2-1; 9 bases align to TRBD2. Germline values: CDR1 SNHLY, CDR2 FYNNEI. J lost 5 bases, V lost 6 bases, and 8 bases had no gene match. The CDR3 extends over 15 amino acids. The CDR3 region is CASRTGGGVHNEQFF. The CDR3 DNA follows: TGTGCCAGCAGGACGGGCGGGGGGGTTCACAATGAGCAGTTCTTC.

The CDR3: CASSHWTGDTGELFF. The CDR3 region has the DNA TGTGCCAGCAGCCATTGGACAGGGGACACCGGGGAGCTGTTTTTT. The chain employs TRBV27 and TRBJ2-2, with 9 bases identical to TRBD1. This CDR3 contains 15 residues. With V trimmed by 6 bases and J by 3 bases, 5 bases remained unmatched. Germline CDR1 is MNHEY and CDR2 is SMNVEV (reference sequence).

V is TRBV20-1 and J is TRBJ1-4; no reliable D call. The CDR3 spans 16 residues. The germline V gene has CDR1 DFQATT and CDR2 SNEGSKA (reference sequence). V was shortened by 5 bases and J by 0 bases, with 16 bases between the two germline ends. DNA of the CDR3: TGCAGTGCTGGGATCTCCGAAACCCCAACTAATGAAAAACTGTTTTTT. Translating it yields CSAGISETPTNEKLFF.

The chain employs TRBV24-1 and TRBJ2-3; 10 nucleotides match TRBD2. The germline gives CDR1 KGHDR, CDR2 SFDVKD. The CDR3 totals 16 residues. The junction had 7 bases not matched to a gene; V was cut back by 5 bases and J by 3 bases. The CDR3 reads CATSVATSGFTDTQYF. CDR3 sequence (DNA): TGTGCCACCAGTGTTGCGACTAGCGGGTTTACAGATACGCAGTATTTT.

The chain couples TRBV7-3 to TRBJ2-2; D remains unclear. The germline V and J ends were trimmed by 1 base and 6 bases, with 6 bases remaining between them. CDR1 SGHTA and CDR2 FQGTGA come from the germline V gene. The CDR3 covers 13 residues. CDR3 loop: CASSLSGPGELFF. DNA for the CDR3: TGTGCCAGCAGCTTAAGTGGGCCCGGGGAGCTGTTTTTT.

There are a few counts of this clonotype. The J gene is TRBJ1-4, the V gene TRBV7-9; D may be TRBD1 (6 bases). V gave up 5 bases and J gave up 0 bases, with 13 bases separating them. CDR3 size: 16 residues. CDR1 SEHNR and CDR2 FQNEAQ come from the germline V gene (reference sequence). CDR3 protein: CASSAQGYATNEKLFF. CDR3 DNA: TGTGCCAGCAGCGCGCAGGGGTACGCAACTAATGAAAAACTGTTTTTT.

This clonotype came up a few times. The chain joins TRBV7-9 to TRBJ1-1, with 9 bases lining up with TRBD1. The trim removed 4 bases at V and 5 bases at J, leaving 5 bases unmatched. This CDR3 spans 14 amino acids. Germline V gives CDR1 SEHNR, CDR2 FQNEAQ (reference sequence). The CDR3 DNA follows: TGTGCCAGCAGCTCACAGGGGGCTGGAACTGAAGCTTTCTTT. Its translation is CASSSQGAGTEAFF.

The chain uses TRBV19 and TRBJ1-1; D gene unclear. Trimming stripped 0 bases from V and 7 bases from J, with 6 bases between. The CDR3 length is 12 residues. CDR1 and CDR2 (germline): LNHDA, SQIVND (reference sequence). CDR3 protein: CASSIDLSEAFF. The CDR3 DNA follows: TGTGCCAGTAGTATAGATTTAAGTGAAGCTTTCTTT.

The rearrangement joins TRBV29-1 to TRBJ2-7; tentative D call: TRBD2 (5 bases). V lost 1 base and J lost 1, with 8 bases in between. Germline V gene data show CDR1 as SQVTM and CDR2 as ANQGSEA. The CDR3 length is 13 residues. The CDR3 is CSVEADSSYEQYF. The CDR3 bases are TGCAGCGTTGAAGCGGACTCGTCCTACGAGCAGTACTTC.

The chain joins TRBV11-3 to TRBJ2-1; D possibly corresponds to TRBD2 (5 bases). Germline assignment: CDR1 SGHNT and CDR2 YENEEA. With 5 bases removed from V and 0 bases from J, the gap between germline ends came to 29 bases. There are 21 residues in the CDR3. The CDR3 coding sequence is TGTGCCAGCAGCACGAACACGCCCGACCACCCAGAGCGGTCCTCCTACAATGAGCAGTTCTTC. Amino acids: CASSTNTPDHPERSSYNEQFF.

About this clonotype: A much larger clonotype is one base distant, so this may be a read error. V is TRBV11-2 and J is TRBJ1-1, with no clear D. CDR1 is SGHAT and CDR2 is FQNNGV in the germline V gene. V dropped 1 base and J dropped 9 bases, with 15 bases sitting between them. This CDR3 is built from 14 residues. The CDR3 is CASSLGARDDQAFF. The CDR3 DNA reads as TGTGCCAGCAGCTTAGGAGCCAGAGACGACCAAGCTTTCTTT.